The 11 T cell receptor beta chains listed next were all sequenced from one sample in a study of blood T cell repertoires in COVID-19. Measured with immunoSEQ multiplex PCR; TCRdb has only the in-frame clones, and not every one. The sample has roughly 100,000 clones, 75% to 90% seen once. What was sequenced was peripheral blood. These receptors were obtained from a human donor in a cohort sampled during active COVID-19.

This clone was recorded a few times. The DNA for the CDR3 is TGTGCCAGCAGCCTCGGGACAGGGGGGAACGAGCAGTACTTC. Protein sequence: CASSLGTGGNEQYF. V is TRBV3-1 (or the pseudogene TRBV3-2) and J is TRBJ2-7; 11 bases map to TRBD1. V was clipped by 4 bases and J by 5 bases; unmatched bases: 4. CDR3 length: 14 residues. The germline V gene has CDR1 LGHDT and CDR2 YNNKEL (reference sequence).

V is TRBV5-4 and J is TRBJ2-1; D is ambiguous. The CDR3 contains 13 residues. Germline V gene data show CDR1 as SGHNT and CDR2 as YYREEE (reference sequence). Between the trimmed V and J ends, which lost 1 base and 3 bases, there was a span of 5 bases. CDR3 region: CASSLPGYNEQFF. The DNA for the CDR3 is TGTGCCAGCAGCTTGCCAGGCTACAATGAGCAGTTCTTC. Together with reference TRBV5-4 and TRBJ2-1, the CDR3 gives the full variable domain: ETGVTQSPTHLIKTRGQQVTLRCSSQSGHNTVSWYQQALGQGPQFIFQYYREEENGRGNFPPRFSGLQFPNYSSELNVNALELDDSALYLCASSLPGYNEQFFGPGTRLTVL.

CDR3 protein: CASNTGGSGANVLTF. CDR3 in DNA: TGTGCCAGCAATACAGGGGGCTCTGGGGCCAACGTCCTGACTTTC. The genes are TRBV6-5 and TRBJ2-6, with TRBD1 identical over 8 bases. This CDR3 is 15 amino acids long. The germline V gene has CDR1 MNHEY and CDR2 SVGAGI. V trimming: 7 bases; J trimming: 0 bases; junction bases outside the gene matches: 2.

The chain recombines TRBV7-2 with TRBJ2-7; TRBD2 is a possible D gene (5 bases). V was pared by 5 bases and J by 9 bases, with 17 bases between. This CDR3 is built from 13 residues. CDR1 and CDR2 (germline): SGHTA, FQGNSA. CDR3 DNA sequence: TGTGCCAGCAGCGGGATGCGGGCCGGCAGGCAGTACTTC. Translating it yields CASSGMRAGRQYF.

The chain is built from TRBV10-3 and TRBJ2-7, with TRBD1 matching 7 bases. The length of the CDR3 is 13 residues. V gave up 7 bases and J gave up 3 bases; unmatched junction bases: 6. Germline V gene lookup returns CDR1 ENHRY and CDR2 SYGVKD. The CDR3 DNA is TGTGCCATCACACAGGGGCCCCTCTACGAGCAGTACTTC. Its protein product is CAITQGPLYEQYF.

The chain has TRBV18 and TRBJ1-1; D possibly corresponds to TRBD1 (6 bases). The V and J ends lost 6 bases and 8 bases respectively, with 19 bases between them. This CDR3 region has 14 residues. CDR1 and CDR2 (germline): KGHSH, LQKENI. CDR3 in amino acids: CASSPNPGAGEAFF. In DNA, the CDR3 is TGTGCCAGCTCTCCCAATCCAGGGGCAGGGGAAGCTTTCTTT.

The V call is TRBV19, the J call TRBJ2-7; 8 bases match TRBD1. The CDR3 has 16 residues. CDR1 is LNHDA and CDR2 is SQIVND in the germline V gene (reference sequence). After removal of 6 bases from V and 6 bases from J, the junction contained 16 bases not matched to a gene. The CDR3 loop reads CASSARTGIGSGEQYF. DNA of the CDR3: TGTGCCAGTAGCGCCCGGACAGGGATTGGGTCCGGCGAGCAGTACTTC.

The V call is TRBV9, the J call TRBJ1-1, with TRBD1 as a possible D gene (5 bases). The V gene lost 3 bases and the J gene lost 9 bases, with 12 bases spanning the gap. Germline assignment: CDR1 SGDLS and CDR2 YYNGEE. CDR3 size: 12 residues. CDR3 loop: CASSALLDKAFF. Written as DNA, the CDR3 is TGTGCCAGCAGCGCCCTACTGGACAAAGCTTTCTTT.

The chain links TRBV18 to TRBJ2-5, with 8 bases aligning to TRBD2. Germline V gene lookup returns CDR1 KGHSH and CDR2 LQKENI. There are 14 residues in the CDR3. Losses at the gene ends were 5 bases for V and 5 bases for J; bases not matched to a gene: 7. DNA for the CDR3: TGTGCCAGCTCAACAGGACTAGCTCCGGAGACCCAGTACTTC. This encodes CASSTGLAPETQYF. Full variable domain (missing parts from reference TRBV18 and TRBJ2-5): NAGVMQNPRHLVRRRGQEARLRCSPMKGHSHVYWYRQLPEEGLKFMVYLQKENIIDESGMPKERFSAEFPKEGPSILRIQQVVRGDSAAYFCASSTGLAPETQYFGPGTRLLVL.

The chain links TRBV3-1 (or the pseudogene TRBV3-2) to TRBJ1-6; 8 bases are shared with TRBD1. V lost 2 bases to trimming and J lost 1 base; unmatched junction nucleotides: 7. The CDR3 runs to 18 residues. Germline CDR1 is LGHDT and CDR2 is YNNKEL (reference sequence). The CDR3 spells CASSQRSGGRSYNSPLHF. The CDR3 DNA is TGTGCCAGCAGCCAACGATCAGGGGGCAGATCCTATAATTCACCCCTCCACTTT.

Written as DNA, the CDR3 is TGTGCCATCGACGGACAGGGACGACAAGGCTACACCTTC. This codes for CAIDGQGRQGYTF. The V gene is TRBV10-3, the J gene TRBJ1-2, with TRBD1 matching over 8 bases. The CDR3 runs 13 residues. The V and J ends lost 8 bases and 8 bases, in that order; junction bases with no gene match: 10. In germline, CDR1 is ENHRY, CDR2 SYGVKD.